The clone carrying this T cell receptor (beta chain) was detected only once. This may be a read error, as it is one base from a much larger clone. It is likely a read error, because the conserved phenylalanine at the end of the CDR3 is missing. The data derive from a study of CD8+CD57+ T cells in acquired aplastic anemia. On the study more broadly: Healthy donors had, on average, roughly 9.9 million reads for their CD4+ cells.

Genomic DNA, the template, was used for profiling of the TCR beta VDJ and CDR3. TCRdb re-analysed the reads in MiXCR, keeping a single row per CDR3 protein. In the table there are approximately 200,000 distinct CDR3 sequences, roughly 57% of which are singletons. Per germline, CDR1 SGHVS and CDR2 FNYEAQ. V was clipped by 3 bases and J by 5 bases, with 13 bases between them. The CDR3 spans 14 residues. The chain combines TRBV7-6 with TRBJ2-5; D unclear. The clonotype was recovered from a human donor in good health. The sequencing input was sorted CD4+, CD8+, or CD8+CD57+ T cells (not recorded which) from PBMCs. DNA for the CDR3: TGTGCCAGCAGCTTGGGCACGGGTGTTGAGACCCAGTACTCC. Encoded protein: CASSLGTGVETQYS.